Detailed here is one T cell receptor beta chain. The J segment lost 8 bases and the V segment lost 3 bases, leaving 10 bases of the junction unmatched. The CDR3 contains 16 residues. Germline V gene sequence: CDR1 MGHRA, CDR2 YSYEKL. This specimen comes from a study of blood T cell repertoires in COVID-19. The age range of participants was about 18 to 95 years, with residence in more than 20 US areas. The study assigned cohorts using participant-reported clinical history. Symptom resolution, clearance, or two negative PCRs marked donors in Cohort 3 as recovered. Per the original data handling: Reference gene primer amplification gave estimated nucleated cell counts. This table comes from immunoSEQ multiplex PCR, and its TCRdb copy is limited to in-frame clones, with some not included. That table gives V, J and clone size, and the DNA gave D and trimming. The sample yields 250,000 to 400,000 clones, over 85% seen once.

The sample comprised PBMCs or T cells enriched from blood (not recorded which). The origin of this receptor is a man aged 60 to 75 who had recovered from COVID-19. The gene calls are TRBV4-1 and TRBJ1-4; 9 nucleotides line up with TRBD1. The CDR3 reads CASSQPGTGSGEKLFF. The CDR3 nucleotides are TGCGCCAGCAGCCAGCCTGGGACAGGGTCAGGCGAAAAACTGTTTTTT.